The next 27 T cell receptor beta chains were all read from a single sample in a study of T-cell memory formation after mild COVID-19 (dated by TCRdb to about 2021). Library preparation used 5' RACE. Sequenced on an Illumina NovaSeq 6000. Using fastp trimming at Q25 and MiXCR clonotype assembly, TCRdb reanalyzed the public sequencing data and kept in-frame beta chains. Every entry covers one CDR3 protein and lists the most common genes and DNA from its rows. This sample comprises about 350,000 distinct CDR3 sequences, over 13% of them detected only once. In total, the top ten clones hold 22% of the sample. Input material: PBMCs or a T cell subset sorted from them (not recorded which). Receptors originate from a man younger than 35 who had mild COVID-19 (a few samples of this study predate the infection). The sample titles of this study are shuffled in the database, so cell type and time point are left out; the donor was told from shared clones.

This clonotype was seen a few times. The chain links TRBV7-2 to TRBJ2-7, with a tentative D call TRBD1 (5 bases). The V gene's germline CDR1 is SGHTA and CDR2 FQGNSA. The CDR3 runs 15 residues. Trimming removed 0 bases from V and 2 bases from J, with 11 bases in between. CDR3 residues: CASSLAKGSTYEQYF. DNA of the CDR3: TGTGCCAGCAGCTTAGCGAAGGGGTCGACCTACGAGCAGTACTTC.

The sample holds many counts of this clonotype. The chain is built from TRBV5-5 and TRBJ2-2, with unresolved D. The germline V gene has CDR1 SGHKS and CDR2 YYEKEE (reference sequence). The CDR3 extends over 14 amino acids. V lost 6 bases, J lost 3 bases, and 12 bases lay in between. CDR3 DNA: TGTGCCAGCACCCCGGAATCGCACACCGGGGAGCTGTTTTTT. It codes for CASTPESHTGELFF.

This clonotype was counted only a few times. The J gene is TRBJ1-1, the V gene TRBV11-2; D is ambiguous. The germline gives CDR1 SGHAT, CDR2 FQNNGV. This CDR3 region has 13 residues. Trimming cost V 5 bases and J 6 bases, with 13 bases left between them. CDR3 protein: CASSRGVSAEAFF. As DNA, the CDR3 is TGTGCCAGCAGCCGCGGGGTGAGCGCTGAAGCTTTCTTT.

This clonotype came up a few times. The rearrangement joins TRBV20-1 to TRBJ2-7; unclear D gene. V lost 0 bases to trimming and J lost 2 bases, with 11 bases between them. CDR3 length: 14 amino acids. Germline V gives CDR1 DFQATT, CDR2 SNEGSKA (reference sequence). CDR3 sequence (DNA): TGCAGTGCTAGAGATCGCCAGGCCACCTACGAGCAGTACTTC. This encodes CSARDRQATYEQYF.

The CDR3 DNA reads as TGTGCCAGCAGTGCCCCGACCCAGGCCCTTCCCCTCCACTTT. Its translation is CASSAPTQALPLHF. This rearrangement joins TRBV6-6 to TRBJ1-6, with D unclear. Trimming cost V 5 bases and J 13 bases, with 18 bases left between them. This CDR3 is 14 amino acids long. CDR1 MNHNY and CDR2 SVGAGI come from the germline V gene (reference sequence).

The chain joins TRBV28 to TRBJ1-1; D perhaps matches TRBD1 (6 bases). V gave up 2 bases and J gave up 3 bases, with 13 bases separating them. The length of the CDR3 is 15 residues. The germline V gene has CDR1 MDHEN and CDR2 SYDVKM. The CDR3 is CASSLGGALDTEAFF. CDR3 DNA: TGTGCCAGCAGTTTAGGGGGGGCGCTGGACACTGAAGCTTTCTTT.

There are a few counts of this clonotype. The DNA for the CDR3 is TGCGCCAGCAGCTTGGGAGACAGGGTAGGAGCTGAAGCTTTCTTT. Its protein is CASSLGDRVGAEAFF. This sequence joins TRBV5-1 and TRBJ1-1; TRBD1 aligns across 7 bases. V shed 0 bases, J shed 6 bases, and the junction held 8 bases outside the gene matches. Germline values: CDR1 SGHRS, CDR2 YFSETQ. The CDR3 spans 15 residues.

This clonotype was seen only a few times. CDR3 loop: CASSKRTGGTEAFF. The CDR3 DNA sequence: TGTGCCAGCAGCAAGCGGACAGGGGGAACTGAAGCTTTCTTT. V usage is TRBV7-2 and J usage is TRBJ1-1, with 10 bases lining up with TRBD1. CDR3 length: 14 residues. J lost 5 bases, V lost 5 bases, and 5 bases had no gene match. Germline lookup yields CDR1 SGHTA and CDR2 FQGNSA.

This clonotype turned up a few times. This chain joins TRBV12-3 or TRBV12-4 and TRBJ2-1; 14 bases are a match to TRBD2. V gave up 4 bases and J gave up 10 bases; unmatched junction bases: 12. This CDR3 is 17 amino acids long. The DNA of the CDR3 is TGTGCCAGCAGTTCCTGGACTAGCGGGGGGATCGTTTGGGAGCAGTTCTTC. It yields the protein CASSSWTSGGIVWEQFF.

This clonotype was picked up a small number of times. V gene TRBV6-5 combines with J gene TRBJ2-3; no reliable D call. Germline V lookup: CDR1 MNHEY, CDR2 SVGAGI. V lost 8 bases and J 3 bases, leaving 12 bases between the germline ends. This CDR3 region has 13 residues. The CDR3 reads CASGFTATDTQYF. CDR3 sequence (DNA): TGTGCCAGCGGTTTTACAGCTACAGATACGCAGTATTTT.

This clonotype was counted ten times or more. The gene calls are TRBV5-1 and TRBJ2-3; D is unresolved. Trimming pared 0 bases from V and 5 bases from J, leaving 13 bases between. The CDR3 sequence is 15 residues long. Germline CDR1 is SGHRS and CDR2 is YFSETQ. The CDR3 DNA reads TGCGCCAGCAGCTTGGCAGAGTACTCGGAAGATACGCAGTATTTT. The encoded protein is CASSLAEYSEDTQYF.

The chain is built from TRBV20-1 and TRBJ2-1; 9 nucleotides agree with TRBD2. The CDR3 is made up of 15 amino acids. V lost 1 base and J lost 10; bases outside the gene matches: 11. Germline V gene data show CDR1 as DFQATT and CDR2 as SNEGSKA (reference sequence). CDR3 region: CSARANRRGGREQFF. The CDR3 DNA reads as TGCAGTGCTAGAGCGAATAGGCGGGGGGGCCGGGAGCAGTTCTTC.

This clonotype was picked up a small number of times. This chain connects TRBV7-2 to TRBJ2-5; 9 nucleotides align to TRBD2. Per germline, CDR1 SGHTA and CDR2 FQGNSA. CDR3 length equals 15 residues. Germline trimming cut 4 bases from V and 1 base from J; bases unmatched to any gene: 4. The CDR3 region is CASSWEGLAQETQYF. The CDR3 DNA reads TGTGCCAGCAGCTGGGAGGGACTAGCCCAAGAGACCCAGTACTTC.

This clonotype was counted only a few times. The J gene is TRBJ1-6, the V gene TRBV12-3 or TRBV12-4, with D possibly TRBD1 on 6 matching bases. V dropped 6 bases and J dropped 9 bases, with 15 bases sitting between them. CDR3 length: 14 residues. The CDR3 bases are TGTGCCAGCAGCCCAACAGGGCCAGGTTCACCCCTCCACTTT. Protein: CASSPTGPGSPLHF.

This clonotype showed up just a few times. The rearrangement joins TRBV5-6 to TRBJ1-2, with 7 bases that match TRBD1. V was clipped by 0 bases and J by 6 bases; unmatched bases: 2. The CDR3 length is 13 residues. Germline assignment: CDR1 SGHDT and CDR2 YYEEEE. This CDR3 is CASSLAGGNGYTF. In DNA form, the CDR3 reads TGTGCCAGCAGCTTGGCAGGGGGAAATGGCTACACCTTC.

Remarks on this clonotype: One end of the junction fails to match germline, which may point to a read error. This sequence joins TRBV30 and TRBJ2-3, with D perhaps assigned TRBD1 or TRBD2 (5 bases each). The CDR3 contains 14 residues. CDR1 and CDR2 from the germline V gene are GTSNPN and SVGIG (reference sequence). The DNA of the CDR3 is TGTGCCGGGAGTGGTTGGGGCCCGACAGATACGCAGTATTTT. This codes for CAGSGWGPTDTQYF. The entire variable domain, with the rest obtained from reference TRBV30 and TRBJ2-3, is as follows: SQTIHQWPATLVQPVGSPLSLECTVEGTSNPNLYWYRQAAGRGLQLLFYSVGIGQISSEVPQNLSASRPQDRQFILSSKKLLLSDSGFYLCAGSGWGPTDTQYFGPGTRLTVL.

The V gene is TRBV11-3, the J gene TRBJ2-1, with 8 positions matching TRBD2. CDR1 and CDR2 (germline): SGHNT, YENEEA. The CDR3 is 14 amino acids. After removal of 9 bases from V and 0 bases from J, the junction contained 4 bases not matched to a gene. The CDR3 sequence: CASSGANSYNEQFF. As DNA, the CDR3 is TGTGCCAGTAGCGGGGCTAACTCCTACAATGAGCAGTTCTTC.

V usage is TRBV12-3 or TRBV12-4 and J usage is TRBJ2-3; D is unresolved. V lost 8 bases, J lost 3 bases, and 18 bases lay in between. This CDR3 comprises 15 residues. The CDR3 loop reads CASGRVFGPTDTQYF. The CDR3 DNA is TGTGCCAGCGGACGGGTCTTTGGGCCTACAGATACGCAGTATTTT.

This clonotype came up a few times. The J gene is TRBJ2-5, the V gene TRBV24-1; 9 positions match TRBD2. Germline V gene data show CDR1 as KGHDR and CDR2 as SFDVKD. Trimming cost V 3 bases and J 7 bases; bases outside gene matches: 8. The CDR3 is 15 amino acids. CDR3 sequence reads: CATSDGLAGQGTQYF. The CDR3 DNA is TGTGCCACCAGTGATGGGCTAGCGGGGCAGGGGACCCAGTACTTC.

This clonotype showed up just a few times. The chain uses TRBV20-1 and TRBJ2-3, with no clear D. The CDR3 runs to 11 residues. V dropped 3 bases and J dropped 2 bases, with 3 bases sitting between them. Germline V gene data show CDR1 as DFQATT and CDR2 as SNEGSKA (reference sequence). CDR3 sequence (DNA): TGCAGTGCTAGGTTCACAGATACGCAGTATTTT. Its protein is CSARFTDTQYF.

The CDR3 sequence: CASSPLTGFAEAFF. The CDR3 DNA reads as TGTGCCAGCTCACCGCTTACAGGGTTCGCTGAAGCTTTCTTT. This chain uses TRBV18 with TRBJ1-1; D possibly corresponds to TRBD1 (6 bases). V dropped 3 bases and J dropped 6 bases, with 14 bases sitting between them. Germline lookup yields CDR1 KGHSH and CDR2 LQKENI. The CDR3 totals 14 residues.

V gene TRBV5-1 combines with J gene TRBJ2-7, with 7 positions matching TRBD1. The V and J ends lost 1 base and 5 bases, in that order; junction bases with no gene match: 6. This CDR3 region has 14 residues. In germline, CDR1 is SGHRS, CDR2 YFSETQ. CDR3 protein: CASSLSRDRHEQYF. In DNA, the CDR3 is TGCGCCAGCAGCTTGTCCCGGGACAGACACGAGCAGTACTTC.

This clonotype came up once. This chain links TRBV12-2 with TRBJ2-2; TRBD1, the table's D call, lacks a check against the DNA. TRBV12-2 is a documented pseudogene. There are 17 residues in the CDR3. CDR3 sequence: CASRPTRRDSHPGELFF. The CDR3 DNA sequence: TGTGCAAGTCGCCCAACGCGGCGGGACAGTCACCCCGGGGAGCTGTTTTTT.

This clonotype was counted ten times or more. V and J are TRBV28 and TRBJ2-7; a weak D match, TRBD1 (6 bases). The CDR3 loop spans 15 amino acids. With 2 bases removed from V and 1 base from J, the gap between germline ends came to 12 bases. CDR1 and CDR2 (germline): MDHEN, SYDVKM. DNA of the CDR3: TGTGCCAGCAGTTTAGGACAGTCAGAATCCTACGAGCAGTACGTC. It translates to CASSLGQSESYEQYV.

This clonotype was found a few times. The rearrangement links TRBV10-3 to TRBJ1-2; 8 bases map to TRBD1. Trimming cost V 2 bases and J 0 bases; bases outside gene matches: 5. Germline-derived CDR1 and CDR2 are ENHRY and SYGVKD. There are 16 residues in the CDR3. CDR3 nucleotide sequence: TGTGCCATCAGTGAGAGACAGGGGATATCTAACTATGGCTACACCTTC. Translation gives CAISERQGISNYGYTF.

This clonotype has only a few counts. The gene calls are TRBV7-9 and TRBJ2-4; 9 nucleotides agree with TRBD2. V was clipped by 7 bases and J by 5 bases; unmatched bases: 9. Germline assignment: CDR1 SEHNR and CDR2 FQNEAQ (reference sequence). The CDR3 has 15 amino acids. DNA for the CDR3: TGTGCCAGCACCCCTCTTAGACTAGCGGAAAACATTCAGTACTTC. This sequence encodes CASTPLRLAENIQYF.

This clonotype occurred a few times. V is TRBV29-1 and J is TRBJ2-2, with 12 bases fitting TRBD2. Germline V gives CDR1 SQVTM, CDR2 ANQGSEA. J gave up 6 bases and V 2 bases, and 10 bases lay outside the gene matches. The length of the CDR3 is 17 residues. The CDR3 here is CSVETWGTSGGPGELFF. The CDR3 DNA sequence: TGCAGCGTTGAAACTTGGGGAACTAGCGGGGGGCCCGGGGAGCTGTTTTTT.